The 30 T cell receptor beta chains reported below all come from one sample, sequenced in a study of blood T cell repertoires in COVID-19. Assay used: immunoSEQ multiplex PCR; TCRdb lists only in-frame clones, some missing. The data hold roughly 240,000 clones, with roughly 87% observed a single time. The sequenced material came from PBMCs or T cells enriched from blood (not recorded which). These receptors were obtained from a woman younger than 45 with acute COVID-19.

The V call is TRBV7-8, the J call TRBJ1-4; D is possibly TRBD1 (5 bases). The CDR3 has 14 residues. CDR1 and CDR2 from the germline V gene are SGHVS and FQNEAQ. V was cut by 4 bases and J by 7 bases, with 13 bases left in between. The CDR3 sequence: CASSWGLVGEKLFF. The CDR3 DNA reads TGTGCCAGCAGCTGGGGCCTGGTGGGTGAAAAACTGTTTTTT. Using reference TRBV7-8 and TRBJ1-4 for the parts outside the CDR3, the full variable domain is GAGVSQSPRYKVAKRGQDVALRCDPISGHVSLFWYQQALGQGPEFLTYFQNEAQLDKSGLPSDRFFAERPEGSVSTLKIQRTQQEDSAVYLCASSWGLVGEKLFFGSGTQLSVL.

J is TRBJ2-5 and V is TRBV7-2, with TRBD1 identical over 9 bases. The V gene's germline CDR1 is SGHTA and CDR2 FQGNSA. Trimming took 0 bases from V and 4 from J; bases not matched to a gene: 6. CDR3 size: 16 residues. DNA of the CDR3: TGTGCCAGCAGCTTAGCAAGCGGGACAGGGAGAGAGACCCAGTACTTC. Its protein product is CASSLASGTGRETQYF.

This clone was recorded a few times. The chain combines TRBV5-6 with TRBJ1-6; D gene unclear. This CDR3 has 12 amino acids. Germline V gene sequence: CDR1 SGHDT, CDR2 YYEEEE. V lost 0 bases and J 9 bases, leaving 4 bases between the germline ends. This CDR3 reads CASSLASSPLHF. The CDR3 DNA is TGTGCCAGCAGCTTGGCCTCTTCACCCCTCCACTTT.

The chain employs TRBV16 and TRBJ2-7; a possible D gene is TRBD2 (6 bases). The CDR3 has 15 residues. The germline V gene has CDR1 KGHSY and CDR2 FQNENV. V dropped 2 bases and J dropped 3 bases, with 14 bases sitting between them. The CDR3 here is CASSQLLRGGYEQYF. DNA of the CDR3: TGTGCCAGCAGCCAACTCCTCCGGGGAGGCTACGAGCAGTACTTC.

The V and J genes are TRBV3-1 (or the pseudogene TRBV3-2) and TRBJ1-4, with D perhaps matching TRBD1 (5 bases). This CDR3 contains 15 residues. Trimming left V 0 bases short and J 7 bases short, with 12 bases between. Germline V CDR1 and CDR2: LGHDT, YNNKEL (reference sequence). CDR3 in DNA: TGTGCCAGCAGCCAAGATTGGGGCAGGCCTGAAAAACTGTTTTTT. Its protein product is CASSQDWGRPEKLFF.

The chain links TRBV6-5 to TRBJ2-5, with 7 bases matching TRBD1. V shed 0 bases and J 9 bases; nucleotides not matched to a gene: 13. CDR1 is MNHEY and CDR2 is SVGAGI in the germline V gene. This CDR3 has 16 residues. CDR3 protein: CASSYSSRGNFGAQYF. CDR3 DNA: TGTGCCAGCAGTTACTCGAGCAGGGGGAATTTTGGGGCCCAGTACTTC.

This clone has only one observation. This chain joins TRBV2 and TRBJ1-1, with TRBD1 as a possible D gene (5 bases). Trimming shortened V by 9 bases and J by 10 bases, and 15 bases separated the two germline ends. The CDR3 sequence is 11 residues long. Germline-derived CDR1 and CDR2 are SNHLY and FYNNEI. This CDR3 reads CASEGVFGAFF. The CDR3, as DNA: TGTGCCAGTGAAGGGGTCTTCGGAGCTTTCTTT.

This chain uses TRBV7-2 with TRBJ2-7, with 9 bases that match TRBD2. Germline-derived CDR1 and CDR2 are SGHTA and FQGNSA. The CDR3 covers 15 residues. With V trimmed by 5 bases and J by 2 bases, 7 bases remained unmatched. As DNA, the CDR3 is TGTGCCAGCAGCATCCGTGGCGGGGGGGCCTACGAGCAGTACTTC. Its protein is CASSIRGGGAYEQYF.

The V call is TRBV10-3, the J call TRBJ2-1; D is possibly TRBD2 (5 bases). In germline, CDR1 is ENHRY, CDR2 SYGVKD. V gave up 8 bases and J gave up 7 bases, with 15 bases separating them. This CDR3 has 13 residues. The CDR3 reads CAIGENPGNEQFF. CDR3 DNA sequence: TGTGCCATCGGGGAGAACCCGGGGAATGAGCAGTTCTTC.

This chain joins TRBV29-1 and TRBJ1-5; 7 bases map to TRBD1. Trimming took 6 bases from V and 1 from J; bases not matched to a gene: 6. Per germline, CDR1 SQVTM and CDR2 ANQGSEA. There are 14 residues in the CDR3. The CDR3, as DNA: TGCAGCGTAGCACAGGGGATGAGCAATCAGCCCCAGCATTTT. This sequence encodes CSVAQGMSNQPQHF.

The CDR3 sequence: CAGSQNTEAFF. The CDR3 region has the DNA TGTGCCGGGAGCCAGAACACTGAAGCTTTCTTT. The chain joins TRBV6-5 to TRBJ1-1, with D unresolved. Trimming pared 11 bases from V and 1 base from J, leaving 8 bases between. This CDR3 is built from 11 residues. Germline assignment: CDR1 MNHEY and CDR2 SVGAGI.

V gene TRBV12-5 combines with J gene TRBJ2-2; D might be TRBD2 (6 bases). The CDR3 has 16 amino acids. The V end was cut by 2 bases, the J end by 7 bases, with 17 bases between. The V gene's germline CDR1 is LGHNT and CDR2 FRNRAP. The CDR3 DNA reads TGTGCTAGTGGTTTGACAAGCGCGGGGTACAGCGGGGAGCTGTTTTTT. The encoded protein is CASGLTSAGYSGELFF.

This rearrangement joins TRBV3-1 (or the pseudogene TRBV3-2) to TRBJ2-3; D call uncertain. Germline V gene data show CDR1 as LGHDT and CDR2 as YNNKEL (reference sequence). The CDR3 has 14 amino acids. Deletions cut 0 bases from V and 3 bases from J, with 7 bases between. The CDR3 DNA reads TGTGCCAGCAGCCAAGATCAAGCGACAGATACGCAGTATTTT. Residues: CASSQDQATDTQYF.

J is TRBJ2-1 and V is TRBV5-1; perhaps TRBD1 as D (6 bases). This CDR3 has 12 amino acids. Deletions cut 0 bases from V and 8 bases from J, with 6 bases between. The germline gives CDR1 SGHRS, CDR2 YFSETQ. The CDR3 DNA reads TGCGCCAGCAGCTTGGCAGGGGATGAGCAGTTCTTC. Protein: CASSLAGDEQFF. Full variable domain (outside the CDR3, taken from reference TRBV5-1 and TRBJ2-1): KAGVTQTPRYLIKTRGQQVTLSCSPISGHRSVSWYQQTPGQGLQFLFEYFSETQRNKGNFPGRFSGRQFSNSRSEMNVSTLELGDSALYLCASSLAGDEQFFGPGTRLTVL.

The chain links TRBV29-1 to TRBJ2-5; 7 bases are shared with TRBD2. CDR3 length: 12 residues. Germline V gene sequence: CDR1 SQVTM, CDR2 ANQGSEA. The junction had 6 bases not matched to a gene; V was cut back by 8 bases and J by 3 bases. CDR3: CSTESGEETQYF. The CDR3 DNA reads TGCAGCACGGAGAGCGGGGAAGAGACCCAGTACTTC.

This clone was seen a few times. This chain joins TRBV4-2 and TRBJ2-3; 16 positions match TRBD2. Germline V gene data show CDR1 as LGHNA and CDR2 as YNFKEQ. This CDR3 has 17 amino acids. Germline trimming cut 5 bases from V and 4 bases from J; bases unmatched to any gene: 6. CDR3 loop: CASSSPGLAGGSDTQYF. The CDR3 DNA is TGTGCCAGCAGCTCTCCGGGACTAGCGGGGGGGTCAGATACGCAGTATTTT.

This clone has a single count. The genes are TRBV10-3 and TRBJ2-3; D is ambiguous. This CDR3 comprises 16 residues. V lost 2 bases and J lost 0, with 12 bases in between. Germline V gives CDR1 ENHRY, CDR2 SYGVKD. The CDR3 spells CAISEGEDSSTDTQYF. The CDR3 DNA reads TGTGCCATCAGTGAGGGCGAAGACTCGAGCACAGATACGCAGTATTTT.

J is TRBJ1-1 and V is TRBV11-2; D may be TRBD1 (5 bases). CDR1 SGHAT and CDR2 FQNNGV come from the germline V gene. The CDR3 loop spans 12 amino acids. V gave up 5 bases and J gave up 9 bases, with 13 bases separating them. This chain's CDR3 is CASSPDRGKAFF. The CDR3 DNA follows: TGTGCCAGCAGCCCGGACCGGGGGAAAGCTTTCTTT.

The chain employs TRBV30 and TRBJ2-5; 9 nucleotides match TRBD1. The CDR3 has 13 residues. Germline V gives CDR1 GTSNPN, CDR2 SVGIG (reference sequence). J lost 4 bases, V lost 3 bases, and 3 bases had no gene match. CDR3 amino acids: CAWRGQGPETQYF. CDR3 bases: TGTGCCTGGAGGGGACAGGGCCCAGAGACCCAGTACTTC.

The genes are TRBV18 and TRBJ1-5; D remains ambiguous. Germline CDR1 and CDR2: KGHSH and LQKENI. Trimming left V 1 base short and J 9 bases short, with 16 bases between. The length of the CDR3 is 15 residues. CDR3 protein: CASSPQAREARPQHF. CDR3 nucleotide sequence: TGTGCCAGCTCACCACAAGCGCGGGAAGCTAGGCCCCAGCATTTT.

This rearrangement joins TRBV6-5 to TRBJ1-1; D gene unclear. The V end lost 8 bases, the J end lost 1 base, and 8 bases lay between the germline ends. Germline lookup yields CDR1 MNHEY and CDR2 SVGAGI. The CDR3 runs 12 residues. In DNA, the CDR3 is TGTGCCAGCGGGCACGGGAACACTGAAGCTTTCTTT. Translating gives CASGHGNTEAFF.

The J gene is TRBJ2-2, the V gene TRBV19, with 7 bases aligning to TRBD2. From germline, CDR1 is LNHDA and CDR2 SQIVND (reference sequence). Losses at the gene ends were 8 bases for V and 6 bases for J; bases not matched to a gene: 12. The CDR3 extends over 15 amino acids. The CDR3 bases are TGTGCCAGTGGGAGGGTATGGGGACCGGCCGGGGAGCTGTTTTTT. Protein sequence: CASGRVWGPAGELFF. The full variable domain, with the rest looked up from reference TRBV19 and TRBJ2-2, is DGGITQSPKYLFRKEGQNVTLSCEQNLNHDAMYWYRQDPGQGLRLIYYSQIVNDFQKGDIAEGYSVSREKKESFPLTVTSAQKNPTAFYLCASGRVWGPAGELFFGEGSRLTVL.

The chain links TRBV29-1 to TRBJ1-2, with D tentatively TRBD1 (5 bases). The CDR3 covers 12 residues. Germline values: CDR1 SQVTM, CDR2 ANQGSEA. With 4 bases removed from V and 8 bases from J, the gap between germline ends came to 14 bases. CDR3 amino acids: CSVGSRAEGYTF. The DNA for the CDR3 is TGCAGCGTTGGGTCCAGGGCAGAAGGCTACACCTTC.

This clone was found once. The gene calls are TRBV6-6 and TRBJ1-5, with 8 bases lining up with TRBD1. CDR1 MNHNY and CDR2 SVGAGI come from the germline V gene (reference sequence). V was pared by 5 bases and J by 0 bases, with 6 bases of the junction left unmatched. The CDR3 extends over 16 amino acids. The CDR3 protein is CASSTGTGYSNQPQHF. CDR3 nucleotide sequence: TGTGCCAGCAGTACCGGGACAGGTTATAGCAATCAGCCCCAGCATTTT.

The CDR3 protein is CAIRGGTEQETQYF. The CDR3 nucleotides read TGTGCCATCAGAGGGGGGACAGAACAAGAGACCCAGTACTTC. This chain joins TRBV10-3 and TRBJ2-5, with D possibly matching TRBD1 (7 bases). This CDR3 is 14 amino acids long. Germline V gene lookup returns CDR1 ENHRY and CDR2 SYGVKD. Between the trimmed V and J ends, which lost 6 bases and 2 bases, there was a span of 13 bases.

This chain connects TRBV6-2 or TRBV6-3 to TRBJ1-5; D is uncertain. The ends were cut back, 5 bases at V and 2 bases at J, with 10 bases in the middle. The V gene's germline CDR1 is MNHEY and CDR2 SVGEGT. This CDR3 has 14 amino acids. CDR3 region: CASSAVPGNQPQHF. In nucleotides, the CDR3 is TGTGCCAGCAGTGCTGTCCCGGGCAATCAGCCCCAGCATTTT.

The count of this clone is one. The rearrangement uses TRBV20-1 and TRBJ1-5; 7 bases map to TRBD1. The junction had 9 bases not matched to a gene; V was cut back by 3 bases and J by 4 bases. The CDR3 runs 15 residues. Germline V CDR1 and CDR2: DFQATT, SNEGSKA (reference sequence). The CDR3 coding sequence is TGCAGTGCTAGTACCGGGACAGCCAGAAATCAGCCCCAGCATTTT. Protein product: CSASTGTARNQPQHF.

This clone showed up just once. The chain employs TRBV5-6 and TRBJ2-6; TRBD1 matches at 9 bases. The CDR3 is made up of 17 amino acids. Germline assignment: CDR1 SGHDT and CDR2 YYEEEE. Trimming removed 5 bases from V and 0 bases from J; junction bases left unmatched: 6. This chain's CDR3 is CASRLQGARSGANVLTF. In nucleotides, the CDR3 is TGTGCCAGCAGACTACAGGGGGCCCGCTCTGGGGCCAACGTCCTGACTTTC.

V gene TRBV5-1 combines with J gene TRBJ1-4; D is perhaps TRBD1 (5 bases). Trimming cost V 5 bases and J 3 bases, with 11 bases left between them. The CDR3 has 14 residues. Germline lookup yields CDR1 SGHRS and CDR2 YFSETQ. CDR3 sequence: CASRLSGSNEKLFF. CDR3 in DNA: TGCGCCAGCAGACTATCAGGGTCTAATGAAAAACTGTTTTTT.

Worth noting for this clone: The junction does not match germline at one end; this may be a read error. The rearrangement links TRBV7-7 to TRBJ2-5; D ambiguous. This CDR3 comprises 15 residues. CDR1 and CDR2 from the germline V gene are SSHAT and FNYEAQ (reference sequence). CDR3: CASSLVAGTQETQYF. In DNA form, the CDR3 reads TGTGCTAGCAGCTTAGTGGCAGGTACCCAAGAGACCCAGTACTTC.